Below are 5 T cell receptor beta chains sequenced from a single sample in a study of T cells in Graves' hyperthyroidism and ophthalmopathy. RNA transcripts gave rise to amplified TCR beta CDR3 regions. The study used the HTBI primer set for a first-round RT-PCR of the TCR CDR3. TCRdb reprocessed the multiplex PCR reads via MiXCR and lists one record per CDR3 protein. The table shows 700,000 or so distinct CDR3 sequences, with approximately 16% occurring only once. The source material was blood. The source of these receptors is a man aged 18-30 years with Graves' hyperthyroidism.

This clonotype appeared a few times. The V and J genes are TRBV9 and TRBJ1-1; D is possibly TRBD1 (6 bases). This CDR3 region has 16 residues. Trimming cost V 5 bases and J 2 bases, with 19 bases left between them. Germline CDR1 and CDR2: SGDLS and YYNGEE. CDR3 loop: CASSHHREWENTEAFF. Written as DNA, the CDR3 is TGTGCCAGCAGTCATCACAGGGAATGGGAAAACACTGAAGCTTTCTTT.

The table lists this clonotype with a few counts. The rearrangement links TRBV18 to TRBJ2-7; 8 nucleotides align to TRBD1. CDR3 length equals 16 residues. V was clipped by 3 bases and J by 0 bases; unmatched bases: 7. Germline CDR1 and CDR2: KGHSH and LQKENI. Written as DNA, the CDR3 is TGTGCCAGCTCACCCCCGACAGGGGAGCACTCCTACGAGCAGTACTTC. Translating it yields CASSPPTGEHSYEQYF.

This clonotype has more than one count but fewer than ten. The chain carries TRBV9 and TRBJ1-3; 8 nucleotides agree with TRBD1. CDR1 is SGDLS, CDR2 YYNGEE, per germline. The CDR3 consists of 15 residues. With V trimmed by 3 bases and J by 4 bases, 6 bases remained unmatched. CDR3 sequence reads: CASSAGTGLGNTIYF. CDR3 DNA sequence: TGTGCCAGCAGCGCAGGGACAGGCCTCGGAAACACCATATATTTT. The variable domain in full, with the rest retrieved from reference TRBV9 and TRBJ1-3, is DSGVTQTPKHLITATGQRVTLRCSPRSGDLSVYWYQQSLDQGLQFLIQYYNGEERAKGNILERFSAQQFPDLHSELNLSSLELGDSALYFCASSAGTGLGNTIYFGEGSWLTVV.

At least ten counts were recorded for this clonotype. The chain employs TRBV20-1 and TRBJ1-5, with 7 bases matching TRBD1. Trimming removed 0 bases from V and 11 bases from J; junction bases left unmatched: 19. The CDR3 covers 17 residues. CDR1 DFQATT and CDR2 SNEGSKA come from the germline V gene (reference sequence). Written as DNA, the CDR3 is TGCAGTGCTAGAGATCCCCCCGGGACAGACATAACCGGAGCCCAGCATTTT. Amino acid sequence: CSARDPPGTDITGAQHF.

The chain has TRBV7-9 and TRBJ1-1; D uncertain. The germline V gene has CDR1 SEHNR and CDR2 FQNEAQ (reference sequence). The CDR3 has 14 amino acids. Trimming left V 11 bases short and J 2 bases short, with 18 bases between. CDR3 region: CALTPPPLNTEAFF. The CDR3 nucleotides read TGTGCCCTCACCCCCCCCCCGCTAAACACTGAAGCTTTCTTT.